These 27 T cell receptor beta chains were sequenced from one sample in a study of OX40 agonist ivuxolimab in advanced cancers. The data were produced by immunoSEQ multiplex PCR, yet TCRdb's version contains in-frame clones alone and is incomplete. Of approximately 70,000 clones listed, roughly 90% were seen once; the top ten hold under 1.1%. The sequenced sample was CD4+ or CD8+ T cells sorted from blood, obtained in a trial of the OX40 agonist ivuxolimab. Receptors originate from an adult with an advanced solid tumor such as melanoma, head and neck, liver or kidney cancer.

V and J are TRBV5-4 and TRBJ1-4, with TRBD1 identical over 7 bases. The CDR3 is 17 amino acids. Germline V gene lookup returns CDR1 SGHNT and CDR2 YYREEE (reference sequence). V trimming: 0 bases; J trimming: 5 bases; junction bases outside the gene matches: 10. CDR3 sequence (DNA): TGTGCCAGCAGCTTGGAAGGGGGCGGACAGTTCAATGAAAAACTGTTTTTT. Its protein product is CASSLEGGGQFNEKLFF.

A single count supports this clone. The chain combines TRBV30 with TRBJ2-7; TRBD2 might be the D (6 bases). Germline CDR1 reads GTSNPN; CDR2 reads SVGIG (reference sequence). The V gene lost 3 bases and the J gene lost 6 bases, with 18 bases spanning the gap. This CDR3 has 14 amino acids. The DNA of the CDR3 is TGTGCCTGGAGGACAGCGGGCCTCCGTGGCGAGCAGTACTTC. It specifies CAWRTAGLRGEQYF.

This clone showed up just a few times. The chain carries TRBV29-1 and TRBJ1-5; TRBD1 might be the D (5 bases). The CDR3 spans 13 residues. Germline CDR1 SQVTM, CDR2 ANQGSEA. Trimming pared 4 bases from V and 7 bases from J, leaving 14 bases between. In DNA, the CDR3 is TGCAGCGTTGGACAAAACAAGGGGCAGCCCCAGCATTTT. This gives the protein CSVGQNKGQPQHF.

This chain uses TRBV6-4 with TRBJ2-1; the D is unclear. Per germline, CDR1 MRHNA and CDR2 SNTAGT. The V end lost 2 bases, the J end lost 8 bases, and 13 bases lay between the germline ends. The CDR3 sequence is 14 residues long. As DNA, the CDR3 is TGTGCCAGCAGTGACGGTTCTCTGGGCCATGAGCAGTTCTTC. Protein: CASSDGSLGHEQFF.

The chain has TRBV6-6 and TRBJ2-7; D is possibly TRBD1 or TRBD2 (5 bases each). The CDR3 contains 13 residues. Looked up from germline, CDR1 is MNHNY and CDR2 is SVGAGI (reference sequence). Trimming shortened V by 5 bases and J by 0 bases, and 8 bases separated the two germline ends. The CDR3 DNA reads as TGTGCCAGCAGTAGGGACCACTCCTACGAGCAGTACTTC. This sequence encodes CASSRDHSYEQYF.

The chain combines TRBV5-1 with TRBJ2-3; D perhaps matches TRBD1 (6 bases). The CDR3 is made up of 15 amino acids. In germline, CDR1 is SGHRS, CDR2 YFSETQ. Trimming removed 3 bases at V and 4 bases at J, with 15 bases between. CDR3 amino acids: CASSSGQTDADTQYF. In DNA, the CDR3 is TGCGCCAGCAGCTCTGGACAGACCGACGCAGATACGCAGTATTTT.

As DNA, the CDR3 is TGTGCCAGCAGTGGGGGCAATTCGAACACCGGGGAGCTGTTTTTT. Translated, it gives CASSGGNSNTGELFF. This chain joins TRBV28 and TRBJ2-2; D might be TRBD1 (6 bases). V was shortened by 5 bases and J by 0 bases, with 10 bases between the two germline ends. Per the germline V gene, CDR1 is MDHEN and CDR2 is SYDVKM. The CDR3 is 15 amino acids.

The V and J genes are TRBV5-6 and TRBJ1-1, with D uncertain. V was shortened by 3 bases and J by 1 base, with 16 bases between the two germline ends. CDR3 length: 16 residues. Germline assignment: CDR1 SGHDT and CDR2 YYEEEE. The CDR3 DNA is TGTGCCAGCAGCTCCCTGTCCGGGCCCTCGAACACTGAAGCTTTCTTT. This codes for CASSSLSGPSNTEAFF.

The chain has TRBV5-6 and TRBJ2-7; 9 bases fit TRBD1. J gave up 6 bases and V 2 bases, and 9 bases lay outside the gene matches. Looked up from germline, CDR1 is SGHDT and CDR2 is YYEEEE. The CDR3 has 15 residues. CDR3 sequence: CASSFLDRGRFEQYF. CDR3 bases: TGTGCCAGCAGCTTTCTGGACAGGGGACGTTTCGAGCAGTACTTC.

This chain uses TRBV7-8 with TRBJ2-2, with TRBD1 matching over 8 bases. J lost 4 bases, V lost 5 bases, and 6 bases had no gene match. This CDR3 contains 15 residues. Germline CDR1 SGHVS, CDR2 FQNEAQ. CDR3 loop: CASSETGEFTGELFF. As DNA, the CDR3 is TGTGCCAGCAGCGAGACAGGGGAATTCACCGGGGAGCTGTTTTTT.

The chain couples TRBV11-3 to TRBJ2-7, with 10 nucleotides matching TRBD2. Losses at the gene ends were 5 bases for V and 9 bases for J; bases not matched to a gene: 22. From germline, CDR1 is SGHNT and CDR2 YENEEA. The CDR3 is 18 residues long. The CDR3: CASSLGGGSLAGELGQYF. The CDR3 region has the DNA TGTGCCAGCAGCCTAGGGGGCGGTTCGCTAGCGGGAGAGCTGGGGCAGTACTTC.

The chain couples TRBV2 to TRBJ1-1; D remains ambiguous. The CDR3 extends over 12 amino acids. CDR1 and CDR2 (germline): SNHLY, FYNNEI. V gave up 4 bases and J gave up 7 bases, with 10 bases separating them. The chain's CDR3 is CASSGWSIEAFF. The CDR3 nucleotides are TGTGCCAGCAGTGGGTGGAGCATTGAAGCTTTCTTT. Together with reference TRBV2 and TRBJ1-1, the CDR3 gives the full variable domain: EPEVTQTPSHQVTQMGQEVILRCVPISNHLYFYWYRQILGQKVEFLVSFYNNEISEKSEIFDDQFSVERPDGSNFTLKIRSTKLEDSAMYFCASSGWSIEAFFGQGTRLTVV.

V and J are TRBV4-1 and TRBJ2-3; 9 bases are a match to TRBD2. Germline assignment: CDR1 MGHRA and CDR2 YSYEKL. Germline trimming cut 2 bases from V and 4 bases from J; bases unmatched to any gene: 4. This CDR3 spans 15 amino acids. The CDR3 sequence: CASSQWGLAPDTQYF. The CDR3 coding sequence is TGCGCCAGCAGCCAATGGGGACTAGCTCCAGATACGCAGTATTTT.

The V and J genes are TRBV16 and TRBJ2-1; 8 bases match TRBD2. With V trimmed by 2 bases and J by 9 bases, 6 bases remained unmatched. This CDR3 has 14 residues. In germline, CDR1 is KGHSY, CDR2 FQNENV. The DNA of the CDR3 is TGTGCCAGCAGCCAACGGACTAGCTGGAGTGAGCAGTTCTTC. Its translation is CASSQRTSWSEQFF.

The CDR3 bases are TGTGCCAGCAGCTTGACCTGGCGGGGCACAGATACGCAGTATTTT. Encoded protein: CASSLTWRGTDTQYF. The chain uses TRBV7-2 and TRBJ2-3, with a weak D call TRBD2 (5 bases). V dropped 3 bases and J dropped 1 base, with 11 bases sitting between them. CDR1 and CDR2 (germline): SGHTA, FQGNSA. This CDR3 comprises 15 residues. Filled out from reference TRBV7-2 and TRBJ2-3, the complete variable domain reads GAGVSQSPSNKVTEKGKDVELRCDPISGHTALYWYRQSLGQGLEFLIYFQGNSAPDKSGLPSDRFSAERTGGSVSTLTIQRTQQEDSAVYLCASSLTWRGTDTQYFGPGTRLTVL.

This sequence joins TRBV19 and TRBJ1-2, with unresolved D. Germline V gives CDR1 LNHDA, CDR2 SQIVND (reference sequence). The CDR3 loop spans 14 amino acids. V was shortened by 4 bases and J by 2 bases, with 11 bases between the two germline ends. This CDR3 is CASSTFSLNYGYTF. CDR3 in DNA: TGTGCCAGTAGTACCTTCAGCCTGAACTATGGCTACACCTTC.

In nucleotides, the CDR3 is TGTGCCTGGAGTGTACGCGGGTCTAGCACAGATACGCAGTATTTT. This gives the protein CAWSVRGSSTDTQYF. V usage is TRBV30 and J usage is TRBJ2-3; D is possibly TRBD2 (5 bases). CDR1 and CDR2 (germline): GTSNPN, SVGIG (reference sequence). The ends were cut back, 0 bases at V and 0 bases at J, with 10 bases in the middle. The CDR3 is 15 residues long.

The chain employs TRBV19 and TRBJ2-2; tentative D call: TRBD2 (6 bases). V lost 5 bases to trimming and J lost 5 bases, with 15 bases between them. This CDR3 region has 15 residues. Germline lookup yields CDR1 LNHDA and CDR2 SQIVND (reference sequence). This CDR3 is CASSPLGAGTGELFF. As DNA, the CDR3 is TGTGCCAGTAGTCCGCTAGGGGCGGGGACCGGGGAGCTGTTTTTT.

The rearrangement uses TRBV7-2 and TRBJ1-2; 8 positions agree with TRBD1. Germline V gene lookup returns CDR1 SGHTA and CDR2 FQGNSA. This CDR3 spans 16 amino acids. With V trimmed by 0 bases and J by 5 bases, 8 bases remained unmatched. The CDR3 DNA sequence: TGTGCCAGCAGCTTAGCGGGCCCAAGGACAGGGTATGGCTACACCTTC. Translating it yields CASSLAGPRTGYGYTF.

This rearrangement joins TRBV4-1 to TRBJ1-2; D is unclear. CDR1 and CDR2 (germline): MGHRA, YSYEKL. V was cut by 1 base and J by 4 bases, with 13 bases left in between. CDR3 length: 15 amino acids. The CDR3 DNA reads TGCGCCAGCAGCCAAGTGGACCCCACCACCTATGGCTACACCTTC. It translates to CASSQVDPTTYGYTF.

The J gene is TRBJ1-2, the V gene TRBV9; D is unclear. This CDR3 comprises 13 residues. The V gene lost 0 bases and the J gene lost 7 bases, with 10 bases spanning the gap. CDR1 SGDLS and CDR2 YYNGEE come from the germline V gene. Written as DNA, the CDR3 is TGTGCCAGCAGCGTAGGTCATACTGGTGGCTACACCTTC. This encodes CASSVGHTGGYTF.

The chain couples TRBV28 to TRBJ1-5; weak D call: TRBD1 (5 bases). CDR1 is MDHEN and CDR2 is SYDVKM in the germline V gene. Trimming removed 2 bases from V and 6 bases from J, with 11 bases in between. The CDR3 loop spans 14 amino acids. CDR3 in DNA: TGTGCCAGCAGTTTAGGGGGTGGGGGTCAGCCCCAGCATTTT. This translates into CASSLGGGGQPQHF.

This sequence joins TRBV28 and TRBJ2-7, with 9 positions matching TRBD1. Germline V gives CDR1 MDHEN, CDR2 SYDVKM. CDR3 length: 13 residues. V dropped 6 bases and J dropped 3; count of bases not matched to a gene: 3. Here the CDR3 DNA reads TGTGCCAGCAGAGGACAGGGGATCTACGAGCAGTACTTC. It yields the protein CASRGQGIYEQYF.

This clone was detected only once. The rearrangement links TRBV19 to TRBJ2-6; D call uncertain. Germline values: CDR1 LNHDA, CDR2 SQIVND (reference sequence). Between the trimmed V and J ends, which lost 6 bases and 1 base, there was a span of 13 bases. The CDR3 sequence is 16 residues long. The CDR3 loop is CASSTRSPSGANVLTF. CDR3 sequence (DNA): TGTGCCAGTAGCACACGATCCCCATCTGGGGCCAACGTCCTGACTTTC.

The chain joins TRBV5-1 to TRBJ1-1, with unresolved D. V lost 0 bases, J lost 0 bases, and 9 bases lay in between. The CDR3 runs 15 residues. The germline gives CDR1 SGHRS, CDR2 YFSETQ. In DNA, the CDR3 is TGCGCCAGCAGCTTGGCCCCGGAGATGAACACTGAAGCTTTCTTT. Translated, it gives CASSLAPEMNTEAFF.

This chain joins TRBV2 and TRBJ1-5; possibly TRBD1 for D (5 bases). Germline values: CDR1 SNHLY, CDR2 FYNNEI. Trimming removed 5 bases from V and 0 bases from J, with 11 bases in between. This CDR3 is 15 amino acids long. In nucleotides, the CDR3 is TGTGCCAGCAGTCGGACACGGTATAGCAATCAGCCCCAGCATTTT. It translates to CASSRTRYSNQPQHF.

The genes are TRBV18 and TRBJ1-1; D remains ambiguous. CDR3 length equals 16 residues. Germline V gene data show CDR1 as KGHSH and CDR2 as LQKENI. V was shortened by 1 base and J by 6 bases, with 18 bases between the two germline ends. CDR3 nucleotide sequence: TGTGCCAGCTCACCACTTTCTCCAGGCCTTGGGGCTGAAGCTTTCTTT. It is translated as CASSPLSPGLGAEAFF.